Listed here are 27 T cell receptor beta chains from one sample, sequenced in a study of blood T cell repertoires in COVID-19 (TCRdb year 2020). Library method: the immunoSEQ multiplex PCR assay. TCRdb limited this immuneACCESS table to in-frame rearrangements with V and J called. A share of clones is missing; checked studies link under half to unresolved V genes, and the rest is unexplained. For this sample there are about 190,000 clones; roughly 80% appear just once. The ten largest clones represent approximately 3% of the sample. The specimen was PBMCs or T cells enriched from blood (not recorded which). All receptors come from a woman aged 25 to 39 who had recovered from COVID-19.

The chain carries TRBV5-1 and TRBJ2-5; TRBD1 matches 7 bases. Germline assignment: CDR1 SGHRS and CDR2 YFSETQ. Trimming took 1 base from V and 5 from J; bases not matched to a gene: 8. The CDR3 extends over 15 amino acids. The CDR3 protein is CASSLRQGGGETQYF. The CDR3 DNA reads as TGCGCCAGCAGCTTGAGACAGGGTGGCGGGGAGACCCAGTACTTC.

CDR3 sequence (DNA): TGTGCCAGCAGTACGTATGTCCAGGGGCCCCTCTCCCGAGGGAACACTGAAGCTTTCTTT. Residues: CASSTYVQGPLSRGNTEAFF. The rearrangement uses TRBV28 and TRBJ1-1; a possible D gene is TRBD1 (6 bases). CDR1 is MDHEN, CDR2 SYDVKM, per germline. The CDR3 is made up of 20 amino acids. Deletions cut 5 bases from V and 1 base from J, with 29 bases between.

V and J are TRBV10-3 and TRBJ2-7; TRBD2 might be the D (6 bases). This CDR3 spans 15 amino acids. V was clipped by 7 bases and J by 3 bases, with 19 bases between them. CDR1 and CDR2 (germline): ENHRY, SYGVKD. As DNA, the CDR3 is TGTGCCATCACCCCTGGGTCTAGCGCGGTCTACGAGCAGTACTTC. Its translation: CAITPGSSAVYEQYF.

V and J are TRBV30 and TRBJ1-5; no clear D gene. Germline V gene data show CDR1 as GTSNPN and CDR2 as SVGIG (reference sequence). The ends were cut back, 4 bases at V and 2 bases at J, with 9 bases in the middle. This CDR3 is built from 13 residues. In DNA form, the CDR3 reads TGTGCCTGGACTCGCAGTGGCAATCAGCCCCAGCATTTT. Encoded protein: CAWTRSGNQPQHF.

As DNA, the CDR3 is TGTGCCATCATTAACAGTAGTTCTGGAAACACCATATATTTT. Protein: CAIINSSSGNTIYF. The chain uses TRBV10-3 and TRBJ1-3; D is unresolved. Germline lookup yields CDR1 ENHRY and CDR2 SYGVKD. Trimming took off 7 bases at V and 1 base at J, with 11 bases between the two ends. The CDR3 is 14 residues long.

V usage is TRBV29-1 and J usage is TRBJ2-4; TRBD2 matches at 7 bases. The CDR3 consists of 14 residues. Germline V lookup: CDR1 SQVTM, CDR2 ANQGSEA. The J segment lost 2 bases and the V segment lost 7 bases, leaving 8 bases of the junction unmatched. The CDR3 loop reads CSAGAGETKNIQYF. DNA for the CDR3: TGCAGCGCTGGGGCGGGGGAAACCAAAAACATTCAGTACTTC. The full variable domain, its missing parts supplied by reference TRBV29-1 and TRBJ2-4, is SAVISQKPSRDICQRGTSLTIQCQVDSQVTMMFWYRQQPGQSLTLIATANQGSEATYESGFVIDKFPISRPNLTFSTLTVSNMSPEDSSIYLCSAGAGETKNIQYFGAGTRLSVL.

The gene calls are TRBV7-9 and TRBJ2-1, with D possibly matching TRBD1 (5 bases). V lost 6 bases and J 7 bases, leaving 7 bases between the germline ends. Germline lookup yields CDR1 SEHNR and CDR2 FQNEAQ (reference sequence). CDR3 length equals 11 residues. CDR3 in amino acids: CASSRTNEQFF. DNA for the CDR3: TGTGCCAGCAGTCGGACAAATGAGCAGTTCTTC. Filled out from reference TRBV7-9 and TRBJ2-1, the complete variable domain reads DTGVSQNPRHKITKRGQNVTFRCDPISEHNRLYWYRQTLGQGPEFLTYFQNEAQLEKSRLLSDRFSAERPKGSFSTLEIQRTEQGDSAMYLCASSRTNEQFFGPGTRLTVL.

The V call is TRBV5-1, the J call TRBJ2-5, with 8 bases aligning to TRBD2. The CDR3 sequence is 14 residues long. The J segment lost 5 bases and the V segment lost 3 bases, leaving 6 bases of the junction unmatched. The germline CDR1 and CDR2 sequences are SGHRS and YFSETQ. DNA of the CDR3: TGCGCCAGCAGCTCAACTAGCGGTCCGGAGACCCAGTACTTC. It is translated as CASSSTSGPETQYF.

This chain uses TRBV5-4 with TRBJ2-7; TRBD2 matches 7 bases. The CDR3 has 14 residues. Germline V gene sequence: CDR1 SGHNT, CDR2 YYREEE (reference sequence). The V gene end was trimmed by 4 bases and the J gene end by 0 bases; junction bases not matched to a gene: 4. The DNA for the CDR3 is TGTGCCAGCAGCCCCGGCGGGGGCTCCTACGAGCAGTACTTC. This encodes CASSPGGGSYEQYF.

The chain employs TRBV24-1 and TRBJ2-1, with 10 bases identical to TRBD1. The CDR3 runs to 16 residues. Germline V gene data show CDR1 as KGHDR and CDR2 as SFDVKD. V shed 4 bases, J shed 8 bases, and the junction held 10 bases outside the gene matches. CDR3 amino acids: CATSDLTGGATHEQFF. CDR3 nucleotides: TGTGCCACCAGTGACTTGACAGGGGGCGCAACCCATGAGCAGTTCTTC.

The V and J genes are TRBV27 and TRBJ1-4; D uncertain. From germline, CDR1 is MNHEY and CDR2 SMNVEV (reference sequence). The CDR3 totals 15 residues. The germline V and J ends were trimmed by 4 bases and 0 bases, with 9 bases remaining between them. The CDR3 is CASSSYGTTNEKLFF. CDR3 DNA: TGTGCCAGCAGTTCCTACGGGACAACTAATGAAAAACTGTTTTTT.

In nucleotides, the CDR3 is TGTGCCAGCAGCTTTGAACACCGGGACATGGTCTACAATGAGCAGTTCTTC. Translating it yields CASSFEHRDMVYNEQFF. This chain uses TRBV12-1 with TRBJ2-1; TRBD1 is taken as the D call from the table, unchecked against the DNA. TRBV12-1 is labeled a pseudogene. This CDR3 contains 17 residues.

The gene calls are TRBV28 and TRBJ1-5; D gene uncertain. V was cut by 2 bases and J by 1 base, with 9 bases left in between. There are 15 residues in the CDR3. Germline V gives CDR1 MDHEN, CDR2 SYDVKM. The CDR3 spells CASSLAAISNQPQHF. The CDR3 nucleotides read TGTGCCAGCAGTTTAGCGGCAATCAGCAATCAGCCCCAGCATTTT.

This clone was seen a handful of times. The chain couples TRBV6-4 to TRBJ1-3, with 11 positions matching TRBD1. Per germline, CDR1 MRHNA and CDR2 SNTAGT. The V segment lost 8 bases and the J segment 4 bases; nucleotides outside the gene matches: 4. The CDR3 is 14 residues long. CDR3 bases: TGTGCCAGCGGACAGGGGGCCTCCGGAAACACCATATATTTT. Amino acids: CASGQGASGNTIYF.

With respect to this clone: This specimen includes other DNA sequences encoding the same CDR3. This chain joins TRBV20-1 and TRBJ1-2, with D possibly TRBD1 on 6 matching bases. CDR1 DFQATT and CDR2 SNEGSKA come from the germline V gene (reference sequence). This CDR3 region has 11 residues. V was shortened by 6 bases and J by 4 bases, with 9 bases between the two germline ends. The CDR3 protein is CSAGAGYGYTF. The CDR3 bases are TGCAGTGCGGGGGCCGGCTATGGCTACACCTTC.

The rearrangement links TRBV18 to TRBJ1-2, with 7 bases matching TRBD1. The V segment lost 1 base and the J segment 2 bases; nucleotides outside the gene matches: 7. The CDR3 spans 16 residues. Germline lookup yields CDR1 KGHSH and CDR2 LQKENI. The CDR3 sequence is CASSPRTGDGNYGYTF. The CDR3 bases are TGTGCCAGCTCACCACGGACAGGAGACGGAAACTATGGCTACACCTTC.

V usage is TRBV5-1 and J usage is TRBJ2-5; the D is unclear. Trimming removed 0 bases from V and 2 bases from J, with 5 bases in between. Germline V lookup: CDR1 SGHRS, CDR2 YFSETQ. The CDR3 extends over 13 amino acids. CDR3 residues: CASSLEQQETQYF. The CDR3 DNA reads TGCGCCAGCAGCTTGGAACAACAAGAGACCCAGTACTTC.

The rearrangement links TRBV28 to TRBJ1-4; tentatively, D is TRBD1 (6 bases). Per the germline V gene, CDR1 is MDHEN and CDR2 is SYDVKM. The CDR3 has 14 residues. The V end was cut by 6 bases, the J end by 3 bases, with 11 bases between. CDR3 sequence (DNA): TGTGCCAGCAGCACAGGGAACCCTAATGAAAAACTGTTTTTT. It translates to CASSTGNPNEKLFF.

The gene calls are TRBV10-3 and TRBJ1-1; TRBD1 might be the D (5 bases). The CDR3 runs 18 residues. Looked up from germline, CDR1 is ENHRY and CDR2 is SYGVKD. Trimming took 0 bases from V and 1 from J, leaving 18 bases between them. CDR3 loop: CAISESARSGGRNTEAFF. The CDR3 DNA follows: TGTGCCATCAGTGAGTCTGCGAGGTCGGGGGGGAGGAACACTGAAGCTTTCTTT.

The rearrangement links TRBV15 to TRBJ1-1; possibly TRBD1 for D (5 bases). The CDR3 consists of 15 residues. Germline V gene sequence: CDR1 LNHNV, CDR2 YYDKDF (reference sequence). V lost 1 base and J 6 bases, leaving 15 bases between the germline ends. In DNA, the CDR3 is TGTGCCACCAGCAGAGGCAGCAGGGTAGGCGCTGAAGCTTTCTTT. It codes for CATSRGSRVGAEAFF.

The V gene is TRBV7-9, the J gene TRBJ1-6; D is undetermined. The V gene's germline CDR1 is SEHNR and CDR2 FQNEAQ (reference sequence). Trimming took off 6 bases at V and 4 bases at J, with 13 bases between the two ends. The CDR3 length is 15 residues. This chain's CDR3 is CASSRDEAYNSPLHF. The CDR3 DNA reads TGTGCCAGCAGTCGAGACGAGGCGTATAATTCACCCCTCCACTTT.

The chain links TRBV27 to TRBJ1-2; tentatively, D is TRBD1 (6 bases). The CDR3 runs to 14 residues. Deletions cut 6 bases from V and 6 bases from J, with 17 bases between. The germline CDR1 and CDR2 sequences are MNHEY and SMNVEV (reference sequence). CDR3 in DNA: TGTGCCAGCAGGAAGGACAGACTAACTAATGGCTACACCTTC. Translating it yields CASRKDRLTNGYTF.

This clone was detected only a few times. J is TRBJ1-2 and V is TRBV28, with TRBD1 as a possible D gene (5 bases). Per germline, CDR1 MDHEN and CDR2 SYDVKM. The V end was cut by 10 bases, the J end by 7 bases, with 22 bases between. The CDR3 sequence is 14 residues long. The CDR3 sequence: CAIPSTPGRGGYTF. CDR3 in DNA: TGTGCCATCCCGTCGACACCAGGGCGTGGTGGCTACACCTTC.

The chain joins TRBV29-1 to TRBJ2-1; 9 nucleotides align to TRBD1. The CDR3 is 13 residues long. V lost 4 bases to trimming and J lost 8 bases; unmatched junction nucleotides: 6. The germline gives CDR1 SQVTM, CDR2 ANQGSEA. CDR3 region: CSVAGQGFDEQFF. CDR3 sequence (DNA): TGCAGCGTTGCGGGACAGGGTTTCGATGAGCAGTTCTTC.

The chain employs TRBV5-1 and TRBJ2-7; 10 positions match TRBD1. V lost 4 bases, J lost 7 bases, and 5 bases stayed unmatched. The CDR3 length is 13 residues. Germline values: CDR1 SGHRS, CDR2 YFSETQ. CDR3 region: CASSLGQGGEQYV. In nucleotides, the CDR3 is TGCGCCAGCAGCCTAGGACAGGGGGGAGAGCAGTACGTC.

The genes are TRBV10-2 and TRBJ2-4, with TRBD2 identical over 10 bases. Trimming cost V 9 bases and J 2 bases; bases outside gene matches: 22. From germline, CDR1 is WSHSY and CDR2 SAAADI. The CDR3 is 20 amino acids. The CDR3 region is CASQGGGLAGDAVSKNIQYF. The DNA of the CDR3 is TGCGCCAGTCAAGGAGGCGGGCTAGCGGGGGATGCGGTTTCCAAAAACATTCAGTACTTC.

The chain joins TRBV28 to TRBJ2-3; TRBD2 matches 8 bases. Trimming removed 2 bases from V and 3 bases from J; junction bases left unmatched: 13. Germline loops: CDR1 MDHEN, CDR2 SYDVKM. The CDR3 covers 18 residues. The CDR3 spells CASSLPTRGGERTDTQYF. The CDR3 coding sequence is TGTGCCAGCAGTTTACCCACCCGGGGGGGGGAAAGAACAGATACGCAGTATTTT.